This TCR beta chain was found in a study of beta chain features in type 1 diabetes. Study background: No patient-donor differences in age, gender, total cells or subset yield. Study-level results: Among patients, naive, central memory and Treg TCRB repertoires appeared more similar than among healthy donors. Any HLA type influence on TCRB rearrangement was left unresolved here. In every one of the four CD4+ subsets, TCRB CDR3s were moderately but significantly shorter in Type 1 diabetes patients. The VDJ junctions of type 1 diabetes patients carried fewer insertions and more deletions.

The CDR3 covers 15 residues. V was trimmed by 1 base and J by 6 bases, leaving 11 bases between them. Germline CDR1 and CDR2: SGHRS and YFSETQ. cDNA synthesis used the whole RNA isolate, giving expressed TCRB sequences. The protocol was immunoSEQ multiplex PCR, while the TCRdb copy is restricted to in-frame clones and leaves out a portion. In the table there are some 160,000 clones, about 8.3% of which are singletons. The sample holds many counts of this clone. Its specificity is unknown. This sequence was found in a woman aged 18-29 years with type 1 diabetes. The chain links TRBV5-1 to TRBJ2-6; D may be TRBD1 (5 bases). The sequenced material came from central memory CD4+ T cells from blood. CDR3 sequence: CASSLIGQEANVLTF. The CDR3 DNA reads as TGCGCCAGCAGCTTGATAGGACAAGAGGCCAACGTCCTGACTTTC.